The next 28 T cell receptor beta chains were all read from a single sample in a study of OX40 agonist ivuxolimab in advanced cancers. Libraries were prepared by immunoSEQ multiplex PCR; TCRdb keeps only in-frame clonotypes and omits some of them. The table lists fewer than 20,000 clones, approximately 78% of them singletons, with 14% to 15% in the top ten. The source was CD4+ or CD8+ T cells sorted from blood, collected in a trial of the OX40 agonist ivuxolimab. The receptor source for this set is an adult with an advanced solid tumor such as melanoma, head and neck, liver or kidney cancer.

The chain links TRBV19 to TRBJ1-3, with a possible D match to TRBD1 (5 bases). Trimming took off 8 bases at V and 0 bases at J, with 11 bases between the two ends. Germline V gene lookup returns CDR1 LNHDA and CDR2 SQIVND (reference sequence). The CDR3 is 14 residues long. The CDR3: CASSPTGSGNTIYF. CDR3 DNA: TGTGCCAGTTCCCCAACAGGCTCTGGAAACACCATATATTTT.

The chain uses TRBV19 and TRBJ2-1; D not resolved. Trimming took off 2 bases at V and 2 bases at J, with 7 bases between the two ends. Germline V gene sequence: CDR1 LNHDA, CDR2 SQIVND (reference sequence). The CDR3 length is 14 residues. The CDR3 here is CASSIKGPYNEQFF. The CDR3, as DNA: TGTGCCAGTAGTATAAAGGGTCCCTACAATGAGCAGTTCTTC.

The chain uses TRBV4-3 and TRBJ2-7; 7 nucleotides match TRBD1. The CDR3 covers 14 residues. Germline CDR1 reads LGHNA; CDR2 reads YSLEER. V trimming: 1 base; J trimming: 6 bases; junction bases outside the gene matches: 6. CDR3 sequence (DNA): TGCGCCAGCAGCCAAGTTGACAGGGCCTCCGAGCAGTACTTC. Amino acids: CASSQVDRASEQYF.

In this sample, this clone turned up a few times. The gene calls are TRBV5-4 and TRBJ2-7; D is perhaps TRBD2 (5 bases). Germline V CDR1 and CDR2: SGHNT, YYREEE (reference sequence). V was shortened by 0 bases and J by 6 bases, with 7 bases between the two germline ends. The CDR3 has 12 amino acids. The CDR3 loop is CASSLERGEQYF. CDR3 nucleotide sequence: TGTGCCAGCAGCTTGGAACGGGGCGAGCAGTACTTC.

The gene calls are TRBV4-2 and TRBJ1-4; D is uncertain. This CDR3 has 15 residues. Germline CDR1 LGHNA, CDR2 YNFKEQ. The germline V and J ends were trimmed by 4 bases and 6 bases, with 15 bases remaining between them. The CDR3 spells CASSPVYDLDEKLFF. The CDR3 DNA reads as TGTGCCAGCAGCCCCGTCTATGACCTGGATGAAAAACTGTTTTTT.

V gene TRBV28 combines with J gene TRBJ1-4; a possible D gene is TRBD1 (5 bases). The CDR3 has 13 residues. From germline, CDR1 is MDHEN and CDR2 SYDVKM. V lost 4 bases, J lost 7 bases, and 10 bases lay in between. In DNA form, the CDR3 reads TGTGCCAGCAGTTGGATGGGGGTTGAAAAACTGTTTTTT. Translated: CASSWMGVEKLFF.

This clone turned up a few times. The chain carries TRBV7-2 and TRBJ1-1; D unclear. Germline CDR1 and CDR2: SGHTA and FQGNSA. CDR3 length: 15 residues. V was clipped by 2 bases and J by 0 bases, with 10 bases between them. CDR3 sequence reads: CASSLTVNMNTEAFF. The CDR3 DNA reads as TGTGCCAGCAGCTTAACAGTCAACATGAACACTGAAGCTTTCTTT. Drawing the rest from reference TRBV7-2 and TRBJ1-1, the complete variable domain is GAGVSQSPSNKVTEKGKDVELRCDPISGHTALYWYRQSLGQGLEFLIYFQGNSAPDKSGLPSDRFSAERTGGSVSTLTIQRTQQEDSAVYLCASSLTVNMNTEAFFGQGTRLTVV.

CDR3 coding DNA: TGTGCCAGCAGTTATCGGGACACAATCGACGAGCAGTACTTC. This encodes CASSYRDTIDEQYF. The V and J genes are TRBV6-5 and TRBJ2-5; the D gene is possibly TRBD1 (6 bases). The end of the DNA is better explained by TRBJ2-7, so the J call may be wrong. The CDR3 is made up of 14 amino acids. CDR1 is MNHEY, CDR2 SVGAGI, per germline.

The gene calls are TRBV2 and TRBJ2-3, with TRBD2 identical over 13 bases. Per the germline V gene, CDR1 is SNHLY and CDR2 is FYNNEI. V lost 5 bases to trimming and J lost 8 bases; unmatched junction nucleotides: 10. The CDR3 is made up of 16 amino acids. The CDR3 protein is CASSPTSGGARGTQYF. CDR3 DNA sequence: TGTGCCAGCAGTCCCACTAGCGGGGGGGCCCGCGGTACGCAGTATTTT. Full variable domain (rest looked up from reference TRBV2 and TRBJ2-3): EPEVTQTPSHQVTQMGQEVILRCVPISNHLYFYWYRQILGQKVEFLVSFYNNEISEKSEIFDDQFSVERPDGSNFTLKIRSTKLEDSAMYFCASSPTSGGARGTQYFGPGTRLTVL.

This clone was counted only a few times. This sequence joins TRBV4-1 and TRBJ2-5; a possible D gene is TRBD1 (6 bases). This CDR3 is built from 15 residues. CDR1 is MGHRA, CDR2 YSYEKL, per germline. V lost 6 bases to trimming and J lost 5 bases, with 19 bases between them. The CDR3 reads CASSPTTGIWETQYF. The CDR3 DNA reads as TGCGCCAGCAGTCCGACCACAGGGATTTGGGAGACCCAGTACTTC.

The rearrangement uses TRBV10-3 and TRBJ1-1, with 7 bases matching TRBD1. Trimming removed 7 bases from V and 6 bases from J; junction bases left unmatched: 11. Germline V lookup: CDR1 ENHRY, CDR2 SYGVKD. The CDR3 sequence is 14 residues long. The CDR3 reads CAIKRQGLVPEAFF. CDR3 DNA sequence: TGTGCCATCAAGAGACAGGGACTTGTCCCTGAAGCTTTCTTT.

In its sample, this clone was seen once. The chain uses TRBV7-2 and TRBJ2-7; tentatively, D is TRBD1 (6 bases). The CDR3 is 15 residues long. V lost 6 bases, J lost 0 bases, and 15 bases lay in between. Germline CDR1 is SGHTA and CDR2 is FQGNSA. The DNA of the CDR3 is TGTGCCAGCAGTTTTGACAGGCACGCCTCCTACGAGCAGTACTTC. Encoded protein: CASSFDRHASYEQYF.

The V gene is TRBV29-1, the J gene TRBJ2-1; D perhaps matches TRBD2 (6 bases). The CDR3 has 12 residues. CDR1 and CDR2 (germline): SQVTM, ANQGSEA. With 6 bases removed from V and 3 bases from J, the gap between germline ends came to 9 bases. As DNA, the CDR3 is TGCAGCGTCGGGACTTTCTACAATGAGCAGTTCTTC. It is translated as CSVGTFYNEQFF.

The chain is built from TRBV19 and TRBJ2-2, with TRBD1 identical over 9 bases. Germline CDR1 LNHDA, CDR2 SQIVND (reference sequence). The length of the CDR3 is 15 residues. After removal of 8 bases from V and 7 bases from J, the junction contained 11 bases not matched to a gene. The CDR3 here is CASSEDRGWDGELFF. In DNA form, the CDR3 reads TGTGCCAGTTCCGAGGACAGGGGTTGGGACGGGGAGCTGTTTTTT.

A few counts support this clone. The chain carries TRBV5-4 and TRBJ2-5; no definite D call. CDR1 SGHNT and CDR2 YYREEE come from the germline V gene (reference sequence). The CDR3 length is 13 residues. The V gene lost 2 bases and the J gene lost 3 bases, with 8 bases spanning the gap. The CDR3 loop reads CASSLNRKETQYF. The CDR3 region has the DNA TGTGCCAGCAGCTTAAACCGGAAAGAGACCCAGTACTTC.

The chain uses TRBV10-3 and TRBJ2-7, with 7 bases identical to TRBD2. The CDR3 spans 14 residues. J was trimmed by 2 bases and V by 4 bases; bases with no gene match: 5. The germline V gene encodes CDR1 ENHRY and CDR2 SYGVKD. The CDR3 coding sequence is TGTGCCATCAGTGCAGGGCGGGAGCCCTACGAGCAGTACTTC. Translation gives CAISAGREPYEQYF.

The chain carries TRBV5-6 and TRBJ1-2; no definite D call. The CDR3 runs to 15 residues. CDR1 and CDR2 from the germline V gene are SGHDT and YYEEEE. V was clipped by 4 bases and J by 1 base, with 14 bases between them. CDR3 loop: CASSRRRLINYGYTF. The CDR3 nucleotides are TGTGCCAGCAGCAGGAGACGGCTTATTAACTATGGCTACACCTTC. Combining the CDR3 with reference TRBV5-6 and TRBJ1-2 gives the whole variable domain DAGVTQSPTHLIKTRGQQVTLRCSPKSGHDTVSWYQQALGQGPQFIFQYYEEEERQRGNFPDRFSGHQFPNYSSELNVNALLLGDSALYLCASSRRRLINYGYTFGSGTRLTVV.

This clone was observed once. This rearrangement joins TRBV18 to TRBJ2-7, with D perhaps assigned TRBD1 or TRBD2 (5 bases each). V shed 2 bases and J shed 4 bases, with 15 bases lying between them. Germline CDR1 reads KGHSH; CDR2 reads LQKENI. This CDR3 has 15 residues. In nucleotides, the CDR3 is TGTGCCAGCTCACCATTCGGGGCGCGTATATACGAGCAGTACTTC. It encodes CASSPFGARIYEQYF.

This clone is a singleton in its sample. The chain is built from TRBV6-5 and TRBJ2-4; perhaps TRBD1 as D (6 bases). This CDR3 region has 15 residues. CDR1 is MNHEY and CDR2 is SVGAGI in the germline V gene. The V and J ends lost 0 bases and 15 bases respectively, with 21 bases between them. The CDR3 bases are TGTGCCAGCAGTTACTCGGACAAAACGAGGGGGATCCGGTACTTC. Protein product: CASSYSDKTRGIRYF.

This rearrangement joins TRBV7-2 to TRBJ2-5; no firm D call. The V gene's germline CDR1 is SGHTA and CDR2 FQGNSA. The CDR3 loop spans 15 amino acids. V was pared by 5 bases and J by 5 bases, with 18 bases between. CDR3 sequence reads: CASSPPLEKGETQYF. Written as DNA, the CDR3 is TGTGCCAGCAGCCCCCCGCTGGAAAAGGGTGAGACCCAGTACTTC.

The chain recombines TRBV19 with TRBJ1-5; the D gene is possibly TRBD1 (6 bases). The V end was cut by 5 bases, the J end by 4 bases, with 9 bases between. CDR1 LNHDA and CDR2 SQIVND come from the germline V gene (reference sequence). This CDR3 region has 13 residues. This CDR3 is CASSGQRNQPQHF. The CDR3 DNA reads TGTGCCAGTAGTGGACAGCGTAATCAGCCCCAGCATTTT. Filled out from reference TRBV19 and TRBJ1-5, the complete variable domain reads DGGITQSPKYLFRKEGQNVTLSCEQNLNHDAMYWYRQDPGQGLRLIYYSQIVNDFQKGDIAEGYSVSREKKESFPLTVTSAQKNPTAFYLCASSGQRNQPQHFGDGTRLSIL.

Only one count was recorded for this clone. The V and J genes are TRBV5-1 and TRBJ1-2; a weak D match, TRBD1 (6 bases). The germline V gene has CDR1 SGHRS and CDR2 YFSETQ. The V end lost 5 bases, the J end lost 3 bases, and 14 bases lay between the germline ends. The CDR3 has 14 amino acids. Here the CDR3 reads CASSPGTSDYGYTF. The CDR3 nucleotides are TGCGCCAGCAGTCCGGGGACATCGGACTATGGCTACACCTTC.

The chain carries TRBV10-3 and TRBJ2-7, with D maybe TRBD2 (7 bases). The CDR3 length is 14 residues. Germline V gene lookup returns CDR1 ENHRY and CDR2 SYGVKD. The V end lost 2 bases, the J end lost 0 bases, and 8 bases lay between the germline ends. CDR3 nucleotide sequence: TGTGCCATCAGTGAGGGGGGGGCCTCCTACGAGCAGTACTTC. Protein sequence: CAISEGGASYEQYF.

V and J are TRBV4-1 and TRBJ1-4; no definite D call. CDR3 length equals 16 residues. Trimming took 4 bases from V and 0 from J, leaving 12 bases between them. Germline lookup yields CDR1 MGHRA and CDR2 YSYEKL. The chain's CDR3 is CASSLNSVATNEKLFF. In DNA, the CDR3 is TGCGCCAGCAGCCTGAACTCAGTTGCAACTAATGAAAAACTGTTTTTT.

Worth noting for this clone: This specimen includes other DNA sequences encoding the same CDR3. This sequence joins TRBV15 and TRBJ2-7; tentatively, D is TRBD1 (5 bases). Germline CDR1 reads LNHNV; CDR2 reads YYDKDF (reference sequence). The CDR3 is 15 amino acids. The V end was cut by 0 bases, the J end by 0 bases, with 9 bases between. For the CDR3, the DNA is TGTGCCACCAGCAGAGATCAGGGAAGCTCCTACGAGCAGTACTTC. It encodes CATSRDQGSSYEQYF.

This chain joins TRBV11-2 and TRBJ1-1; D gene unclear. Germline CDR1 and CDR2: SGHAT and FQNNGV. V was pared by 3 bases and J by 1 base, with 9 bases between. The CDR3 covers 14 residues. CDR3: CASSFLQGNTEAFF. DNA for the CDR3: TGTGCCAGCAGCTTCTTACAAGGGAACACTGAAGCTTTCTTT.

This clone was observed a single time. The chain links TRBV5-4 to TRBJ1-3; no definite D call. CDR1 is SGHNT, CDR2 YYREEE, per germline (reference sequence). The CDR3 totals 13 residues. Trimming took 3 bases from V and 0 from J, leaving 4 bases between them. CDR3: CASSWDSGNTIYF. DNA of the CDR3: TGTGCCAGCAGCTGGGACTCTGGAAACACCATATATTTT.

The chain has TRBV7-9 and TRBJ2-2; 7 nucleotides align to TRBD2. The trim removed 2 bases at V and 5 bases at J, leaving 8 bases unmatched. There are 16 residues in the CDR3. Germline CDR1 and CDR2: SEHNR and FQNEAQ (reference sequence). The CDR3 loop is CASSLLAAEGTGELFF. CDR3 sequence (DNA): TGTGCCAGCAGCTTACTAGCGGCCGAAGGGACCGGGGAGCTGTTTTTT.